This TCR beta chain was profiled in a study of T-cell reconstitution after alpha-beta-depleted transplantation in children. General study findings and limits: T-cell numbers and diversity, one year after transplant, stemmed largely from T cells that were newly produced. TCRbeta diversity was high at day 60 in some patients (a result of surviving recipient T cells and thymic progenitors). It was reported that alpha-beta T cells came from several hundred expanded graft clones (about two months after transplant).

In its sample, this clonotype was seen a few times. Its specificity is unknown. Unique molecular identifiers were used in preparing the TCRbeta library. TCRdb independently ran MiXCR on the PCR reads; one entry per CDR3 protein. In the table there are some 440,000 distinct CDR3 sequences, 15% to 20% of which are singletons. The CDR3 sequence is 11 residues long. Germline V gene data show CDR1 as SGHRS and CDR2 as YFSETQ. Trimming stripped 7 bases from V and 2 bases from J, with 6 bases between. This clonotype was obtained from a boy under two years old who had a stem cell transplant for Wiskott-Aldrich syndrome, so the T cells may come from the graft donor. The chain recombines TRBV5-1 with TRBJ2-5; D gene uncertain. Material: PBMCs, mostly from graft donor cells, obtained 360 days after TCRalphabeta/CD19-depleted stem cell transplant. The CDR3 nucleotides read TGCGCCAGCGGAAAGCAAGAGACCCAGTACTTC. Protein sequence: CASGKQETQYF.